The rows below give T cell receptor beta chains drawn from one sample of a study of Graves' ophthalmopathy and Graves' hyperthyroidism. One entry per CDR3 protein results from TCRdb running MiXCR on the multiplex PCR reads. The sample consists of about 400,000 distinct CDR3 sequences, around 16% of them appearing once. Sequenced sample: peripheral blood. These receptors all stem from a woman aged 18-29 years with Graves' ophthalmopathy. Each CDR3 is given with its conserved first and last residue. The D gene is left open where the match is weak. The size of a clone is reported for some rows only, either as once, few or many, or as a class for expanded clones.

V gene	J gene	clone size	D gene	CDR3 DNA	CDR3 protein
TRBV7-2	TRBJ1-2	many	-	TGTGCCAGCAGCCCGAATGGCTATGGCTACACCTTC	CASSPNGYGYTF
TRBV9	TRBJ1-1	-	-	TGTGCCAGCAGCGTAGGGGAAATGAACACTGAAGCTTTCTTT	CASSVGEMNTEAFF
TRBV12-3/TRBV12-4	TRBJ2-7	few	TRBD1	TGTGCCAGCAGTTCCCGGGACAGGGGGGACGAGCAGTACTTC	CASSSRDRGDEQYF
TRBV29-1	TRBJ2-7	many	-	TGCAGCGTTGAGGGGCCACCCTACGAGCAGTACTTC	CSVEGPPYEQYF
TRBV12-3/TRBV12-4	TRBJ2-6	many	-	TGTGCCAGCAGCACATTTTCTGGGGCCAACGTCCTGACTTTC	CASSTFSGANVLTF
TRBV20-1	TRBJ1-1	many	TRBD1	TGCAGTGCTAGACCCTTCTCGACAGGGGTGAACACTGAAGCTTTCTTT	CSARPFSTGVNTEAFF
TRBV9	TRBJ2-7	many	TRBD1	TGTGCCAGCAGCCCCCGGGACAGGGCCCAAGAAATCGACGAGCAGTACTTC	CASSPRDRAQEIDEQYF
TRBV7-8	TRBJ1-3	many	-	TGTGCCAGCAGTCAAAGCGGGGGAAACACCATATATTTT	CASSQSGGNTIYF
TRBV24-1	TRBJ2-5	many	-	TGTGCCACCAGCAGACGGGGTGCTCTCGGGGAGACCCAGTACTTC	CATSRRGALGETQYF
TRBV6-5	TRBJ2-7	many	-	TGTGCCAGCTGGTCGACAGTCTACGAGCAGTACTTC	CASWSTVYEQYF
TRBV6-2/TRBV6-3	TRBJ1-1	many	-	TGTGCCAGCCGCTTGGACAGCATGAACACTGAAGCTTTCTTT	CASRLDSMNTEAFF
TRBV12-3/TRBV12-4	TRBJ1-1	many	-	TGTGCCAGCAGTTTAAGGGGAGGCGGTGAAGCTTTCTTT	CASSLRGGGEAFF
TRBV27	TRBJ2-7	many	TRBD1	TGTGCCAGCAGTTCACCGGGACAGCCCCGGTACGAGCAGTACTTC	CASSSPGQPRYEQYF
TRBV6-2/TRBV6-3	TRBJ2-2	many	TRBD2	TGTGCCAGCAGTTACTTTAGCGGGAGAGGAACCGGGGAGCTGTTTTTT	CASSYFSGRGTGELFF
TRBV6-1	TRBJ2-7	many	-	TGTGCCAGCAGTGAACCCCCCTCGTACGAGCAGTACTTC	CASSEPPSYEQYF
TRBV24-1	TRBJ2-2	many	TRBD1	TGTGCCACCAGTGACTTGGACAGGGACACCGGGGAGCTGTTTTTT	CATSDLDRDTGELFF
TRBV20-1	TRBJ2-7	many	-	TGCAGTGCTCCCCTCGGGGGACCCTACAACGAGCAGTACTTC	CSAPLGGPYNEQYF
TRBV12-3/TRBV12-4	TRBJ1-3	many	-	TGTGCCAGCAGTTTCGCCGGGGGGGGCAGGATAAACACCATATATTTT	CASSFAGGGRINTIYF
TRBV20-1	TRBJ1-1	many	-	TGCAGTGCTAGCCCCGAGGACAGAATGGACACTGAAGCTTTCTTT	CSASPEDRMDTEAFF
TRBV9	TRBJ1-3	many	-	TGTGCCAGCAGCGTAGAGTGGACAGAGAGAAACACCATATATTTT	CASSVEWTERNTIYF
TRBV28	TRBJ1-5	many	-	TGTGCCAGCAGTGCTTACCTTCTTGACCCGAGGGGTCAGCCCCAGCATTTT	CASSAYLLDPRGQPQHF
TRBV9	TRBJ1-3	many	TRBD1	TGTGCCAGCAGCGCGGGACAGCCTGGGATCTCTGGAAACACCATATATTTT	CASSAGQPGISGNTIYF